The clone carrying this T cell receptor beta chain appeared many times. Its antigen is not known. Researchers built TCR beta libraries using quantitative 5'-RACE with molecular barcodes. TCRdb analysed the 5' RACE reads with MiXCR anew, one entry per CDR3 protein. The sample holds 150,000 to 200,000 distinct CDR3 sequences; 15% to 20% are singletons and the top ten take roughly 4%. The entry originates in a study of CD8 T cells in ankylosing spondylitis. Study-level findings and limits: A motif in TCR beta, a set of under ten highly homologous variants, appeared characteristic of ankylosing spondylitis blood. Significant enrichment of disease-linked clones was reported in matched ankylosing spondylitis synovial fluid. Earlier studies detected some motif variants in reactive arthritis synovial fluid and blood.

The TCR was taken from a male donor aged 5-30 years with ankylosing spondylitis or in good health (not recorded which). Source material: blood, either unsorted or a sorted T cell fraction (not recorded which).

The CDR3 DNA is TGTGCCAGCAGCACCACGACAGCCCTTCTACCTAATGAGCAGTTCTTC. This codes for CASSTTTALLPNEQFF. The chain is built from TRBV9 and TRBJ2-1, with a tentative D call TRBD1 (5 bases). CDR3 length: 16 residues. Germline V CDR1 and CDR2: SGDLS, YYNGEE. Trimming shortened V by 4 bases and J by 7 bases, and 21 bases separated the two germline ends.